This T cell receptor (beta chain) was documented in a study of human T cells and chemical hapten exposure. The study's findings and limits: Each of the donors had alopecia, so their immune responses may not resemble those of healthy people. Versus controls, significantly more large CDR3 similarity clusters arose from expanded TCRs.

CDR3 length: 14 amino acids. Losses at the gene ends were 10 bases for V and 4 bases for J; bases not matched to a gene: 7. The germline CDR1 and CDR2 sequences are SGHTA and FQGNSA. Time point specified: pre-sensitization, week 0. Indicated treatment: therapeutic diphenylcyclopropenone sensitization with weekly scalp DPC. Researchers sampled blood before each patch test went on. MiXCR, applied by TCRdb to the RACE reads, yields one record per CDR3 protein. This sample has 180,000 or so distinct CDR3 sequences, with under 35% found just once. A word on this clonotype: The target antigen is unknown.

The sample consisted of whole blood, taken in connection with sensitization to the hapten diphenylcyclopropenone (DPC). This rearrangement joins TRBV7-2 to TRBJ2-2; 9 bases are a match to TRBD1. This TCR derives from a woman between 25 and 40 years old with alopecia areata. Some clones in this sample may be carry-over from other donors' samples. CDR3 DNA: TGTGCCATGCCCGGGACAGGGCGCACCGGGGAGCTGTTTTTT. It is translated as CAMPGTGRTGELFF.